The clone carrying this T cell receptor beta chain was counted ten times or more. Unique molecular identifiers were built into the TCRbeta library. MiXCR was run by TCRdb on the PCR reads, yielding one entry per CDR3 protein. The sample holds approximately 88,000 distinct CDR3 sequences, 12% seen once. The data originate from a study of T-cell reconstitution after alpha-beta-depleted transplantation in children. Trimming took 4 bases from V and 10 from J; bases not matched to a gene: 6. CDR1 and CDR2 from the germline V gene are SGHRS and YFSETQ. CDR3 size: 13 residues. The input for sequencing was PBMCs from the stem cell graft donor, taken from the stem cell graft. This receptor was obtained from a human donor who donated a stem cell graft to a child with inherited bone marrow failure. The chain uses TRBV5-1 and TRBJ2-1; TRBD1 matches 9 bases. CDR3 nucleotide sequence: TGCGCCAGCAGCAACGGGACAGGGAACGAGCAGTTCTTC. Encoded protein: CASSNGTGNEQFF.